This T cell receptor beta chain was sequenced in a study of blood T cell repertoires in COVID-19. In the study overall: PBMCs, B-cell-depleted T cells, or T cells were the source of the cDNA or gDNA that made up the material.

TCRdb's copy holds only in-frame clones and misses some; the assay was immunoSEQ multiplex PCR. The table lists about 400,000 clones, roughly 89% of them singletons. Allocation to cohorts depended on clinical history reported by the participants. V gave up 2 bases and J gave up 2 bases, with 9 bases separating them. Germline lookup yields CDR1 SGHTA and CDR2 FQGTGA. CDR3 length: 14 residues. The sequencing input was PBMCs or T cells enriched from blood (not recorded which). This TCR came from a woman in her 30s who had recovered from COVID-19. This chain links TRBV7-3 with TRBJ1-1, with D perhaps TRBD1 (5 bases). The CDR3 coding sequence is TGTGCCAGCAGCTTAGTAGGACAAAACACTGAAGCTTTCTTT. It yields the protein CASSLVGQNTEAFF.